The T cell receptor beta chain under discussion was sequenced for a study of T cells in Graves' hyperthyroidism and ophthalmopathy. Uncontrolled infection, other autoimmune disease, pregnancy and lactation each barred patients from inclusion. What was amplified from RNA transcripts were TCR beta CDR3 regions. First-round RT-PCR targeting the TCR CDR3 was performed with the HTBI primer set. TCRdb reprocessed the multiplex PCR reads via MiXCR and lists one record per CDR3 protein. This table has around 700,000 distinct CDR3 sequences, under 20% appearing once. This clonotype was observed at least ten times. This TCR came from a woman aged 50 to 60 with Graves' hyperthyroidism that later progressed to Graves' ophthalmopathy. Sequencing was done on a sample of blood.

The CDR3 is CAWSTGFTEAFF. CDR3 DNA: TGTGCCTGGAGTACAGGGTTCACTGAAGCTTTCTTT. J is TRBJ1-1 and V is TRBV30; TRBD1 is a possible D gene (6 bases). This CDR3 region has 12 residues. CDR1 is GTSNPN and CDR2 is SVGIG in the germline V gene (reference sequence). Trimming took 2 bases from V and 4 from J, leaving 8 bases between them.